Each of the 24 T cell receptor beta chains below was sequenced from the same sample in a study of vaccination and CD4 T cells after COVID-19. At the Johns Hopkins FTIC core, DNA taken from cultured CD4+ T cells was sequenced by way of the Oncomine TCR Beta short-read assay. TCRdb fed the PCR reads into MiXCR, producing one record per CDR3 protein. The sample includes around 6,400 distinct CDR3 sequences, 45% seen only once; the top ten take approximately 22%. Indicated treatment: roughly 11-day PBMC culture with coronavirus spike peptide pools or control peptides (ViraFEST assay). These receptors are not linked to any known antigen. The sequenced sample was CD4+ T cells from blood, cultured in vitro. Receptor source: a human donor who had recovered from COVID-19.

With regard to this clonotype: A read error may account for a junction end that differs from germline. This chain connects TRBV29-1 to TRBJ2-3; maybe TRBD1 (5 bases). This CDR3 region has 15 residues. Germline V lookup: CDR1 SQVTM, CDR2 ANQGSEA. The CDR3 DNA reads TGCGGCGTGGTGCTTTACACAGGCGCGCTAGATACGCAGTATTTT. Amino acid sequence: CGVVLYTGALDTQYF.

This clonotype was detected once. The chain links TRBV2 to TRBJ2-6, with unresolved D. The CDR3 runs to 17 residues. Germline CDR1 SNHLY, CDR2 FYNNEI. V was trimmed by 4 bases and J by 0 bases, leaving 13 bases between them. CDR3 protein: CASSGNLDTSGANVLTF. CDR3 DNA sequence: TGTGCCAGCAGTGGAAACCTAGATACCTCTGGGGCCAACGTCCTGACTTTC.

This clonotype was counted once. This chain joins TRBV18 and TRBJ1-5, with 12 nucleotides matching TRBD1. The CDR3 is 16 residues long. With V trimmed by 5 bases and J by 6 bases, 8 bases remained unmatched. Germline CDR1 reads KGHSH; CDR2 reads LQKENI. This CDR3 reads CASSGLGGQGAQPQHF. The CDR3 nucleotides read TGTGCCAGCTCAGGCTTAGGGGGACAGGGGGCTCAGCCCCAGCATTTT.

This clonotype occurred a few times. CDR3 DNA sequence: TGCAGTGCTGAGCACCGGGTTCTGGGGGAGACCCAGTACTTC. Amino acids: CSAEHRVLGETQYF. This rearrangement joins TRBV20-1 to TRBJ2-5; no definite D call. V gave up 5 bases and J gave up 5 bases, with 18 bases separating them. The CDR3 totals 14 residues. Germline loops: CDR1 DFQATT, CDR2 SNEGSKA (reference sequence).

The V and J genes are TRBV6-2 or TRBV6-3 and TRBJ2-5; TRBD2 matches at 13 bases. The CDR3 is made up of 17 amino acids. V lost 4 bases and J lost 5; bases outside the gene matches: 10. The germline V gene has CDR1 MNHEY and CDR2 SVGEGT. The chain's CDR3 is CASSSGGLAGFLETQYF. DNA of the CDR3: TGTGCCAGCAGTTCGGGGGGACTAGCGGGATTTTTGGAGACCCAGTACTTC.

V and J are TRBV20-1 and TRBJ2-5, with 11 bases aligning to TRBD2. The CDR3 is made up of 19 amino acids. CDR1 is DFQATT, CDR2 SNEGSKA, per germline (reference sequence). Trimming took 0 bases from V and 2 from J; bases not matched to a gene: 14. CDR3: CSARDRLAGGWGVQETQYF. In DNA form, the CDR3 reads TGCAGTGCTAGAGATCGGCTAGCGGGGGGCTGGGGGGTTCAAGAGACCCAGTACTTC.

This clonotype was seen a single time. J is TRBJ1-1 and V is TRBV19; no clear D. Trimming left V 2 bases short and J 0 bases short, with 4 bases between. This CDR3 comprises 13 residues. Germline V gene lookup returns CDR1 LNHDA and CDR2 SQIVND (reference sequence). CDR3 loop: CASSIFMNTEAFF. The CDR3 bases are TGTGCCAGTAGTATATTCATGAACACTGAAGCTTTCTTT.

The table lists this clonotype with a few counts. This chain connects TRBV20-1 to TRBJ1-2, with a possible D match to TRBD1 (5 bases). V lost 5 bases to trimming and J lost 5 bases, with 18 bases between them. The CDR3 contains 14 residues. The germline gives CDR1 DFQATT, CDR2 SNEGSKA (reference sequence). CDR3: CSAPSGQAIYGYTF. The DNA of the CDR3 is TGCAGTGCTCCGAGCGGACAAGCGATTTATGGCTACACCTTC.

A few counts support this clonotype. The chain has TRBV15 and TRBJ2-3; a weak D match, TRBD1 (5 bases). Germline V gene data show CDR1 as LNHNV and CDR2 as YYDKDF (reference sequence). V dropped 1 base and J dropped 8 bases, with 10 bases sitting between them. The CDR3 is made up of 13 amino acids. The chain's CDR3 is CATSRVYQGTQYF. CDR3 DNA sequence: TGTGCCACCAGCAGAGTGTATCAGGGTACGCAGTATTTT.

The V call is TRBV7-6, the J call TRBJ2-5; 11 bases are shared with TRBD2. This CDR3 is built from 14 residues. V was clipped by 5 bases and J by 7 bases; unmatched bases: 6. Germline V gene lookup returns CDR1 SGHVS and CDR2 FNYEAQ. CDR3 nucleotides: TGTGCCAGCAGCCCGGTGACTAGCGGGGCGACCCAGTACTTC. Amino acid sequence: CASSPVTSGATQYF.

The chain couples TRBV7-2 to TRBJ2-7, with 12 bases lining up with TRBD2. Losses at the gene ends were 3 bases for V and 4 bases for J; bases not matched to a gene: 10. This CDR3 has 17 residues. The V gene's germline CDR1 is SGHTA and CDR2 FQGNSA. The CDR3 region is CASSFISAGTSGYEQYF. CDR3 DNA: TGTGCCAGCAGCTTTATAAGCGCCGGGACTAGCGGGTACGAGCAGTACTTC.

There are a few counts of this clonotype. The rearrangement links TRBV12-3 or TRBV12-4 to TRBJ1-2, with no clear D. The ends were cut back, 3 bases at V and 5 bases at J, with 7 bases in the middle. The CDR3 has 12 residues. The CDR3 is CASSFGIYGYTF. In DNA, the CDR3 is TGTGCCAGCAGTTTCGGGATTTATGGCTACACCTTC.

This clonotype was counted between two and nine times. The chain joins TRBV21-1 to TRBJ1-6; the D call TRBD1 from the table was never checked on the DNA. TRBV21-1 is noted as a pseudogene. The length of the CDR3 is 13 residues. The CDR3 DNA reads TGTGCCAGCAGCCACAGGGAAAATTCACCCCTCCACTTT. Translating gives CASSHRENSPLHF.

The DNA for the CDR3 is TGCAGTGCTGTATCAGGGGGCTTTTATGGCTACACCTTC. Its translation: CSAVSGGFYGYTF. This chain joins TRBV20-1 and TRBJ1-2, with TRBD1 matching 8 bases. Germline loops: CDR1 DFQATT, CDR2 SNEGSKA (reference sequence). There are 13 residues in the CDR3. V gave up 5 bases and J gave up 5 bases; unmatched junction bases: 7.

By proportion, this clonotype is medium-sized. The chain combines TRBV19 with TRBJ1-2; 7 bases are a match to TRBD1. Germline loops: CDR1 LNHDA, CDR2 SQIVND (reference sequence). The ends lost 4 bases at V and 3 bases at J; junction bases unmatched: 5. The CDR3 spans 14 residues. Here the CDR3 DNA reads TGTGCCAGTAGTAGGAGTCAGGGGGACTATGGCTACACCTTC. It translates to CASSRSQGDYGYTF.

This clonotype was found once. The rearrangement uses TRBV7-6 and TRBJ2-1; 8 bases fit TRBD2. The ends lost 3 bases at V and 8 bases at J; junction bases unmatched: 12. The CDR3 extends over 16 amino acids. CDR1 and CDR2 (germline): SGHVS, FNYEAQ. The CDR3 DNA follows: TGTGCCAGCAGCTTTTTGTGGGGGGCTAGCGGGCATGAGCAGTTCTTC. Protein: CASSFLWGASGHEQFF.

The chain links TRBV20-1 to TRBJ2-7; D may be TRBD2 (5 bases). Trimming took off 3 bases at V and 3 bases at J, with 15 bases between the two ends. This CDR3 is 14 amino acids long. In germline, CDR1 is DFQATT, CDR2 SNEGSKA (reference sequence). The CDR3 coding sequence is TGCAGTGCTAGGGGAGAACGGGGAATCTACGAGCAGTACTTC. This codes for CSARGERGIYEQYF.

The CDR3 is CASSYRGGYGYTF. Here the CDR3 DNA reads TGTGCCAGCAGTTACCGGGGAGGCTATGGCTACACCTTC. The rearrangement uses TRBV6-2 or TRBV6-3 and TRBJ1-2; D call uncertain. This CDR3 contains 13 residues. Germline V gives CDR1 MNHEY, CDR2 SVGEGT. Trimming took off 2 bases at V and 4 bases at J, with 8 bases between the two ends.

The chain couples TRBV12-3 or TRBV12-4 to TRBJ2-4; 7 bases align to TRBD1. The CDR3 contains 15 residues. The junction had 6 bases not matched to a gene; V was cut back by 6 bases and J by 1 base. The CDR3 nucleotides read TGTGCCAGCAGCCTTACAGGGGTTGCCAAAAACATTCAGTACTTC. It codes for CASSLTGVAKNIQYF.

The chain joins TRBV20-1 to TRBJ1-1; D ambiguous. CDR1 DFQATT and CDR2 SNEGSKA come from the germline V gene (reference sequence). V shed 6 bases and J shed 4 bases, with 15 bases lying between them. CDR3 length: 13 residues. The CDR3 DNA reads TGCAGTGCCTCACAATCCTGGGGCACTGAAGCTTTCTTT. Its translation: CSASQSWGTEAFF.

Here the CDR3 DNA reads TGTGCCAGTAGTATGATCTTAGTTGGGAAACTGTTTTTT. Protein sequence: CASSMILVGKLFF. The genes are TRBV19 and TRBJ1-4; no reliable D call. Trimming shortened V by 3 bases and J by 11 bases, and 13 bases separated the two germline ends. Germline V gives CDR1 LNHDA, CDR2 SQIVND (reference sequence). This CDR3 contains 13 residues.

This clonotype was counted between two and nine times. This chain connects TRBV7-2 to TRBJ2-4; 13 bases map to TRBD2. The V gene end was trimmed by 5 bases and the J gene end by 3 bases; junction bases not matched to a gene: 13. The CDR3 totals 19 residues. In germline, CDR1 is SGHTA, CDR2 FQGNSA. CDR3 nucleotide sequence: TGTGCCAGCAGCCCCCGGACTAGCGGGGGACCCCACGGCAAAAACATTCAGTACTTC. Protein sequence: CASSPRTSGGPHGKNIQYF.

This clonotype was found once. This chain joins TRBV5-4 and TRBJ2-7; D possibly corresponds to TRBD2 (5 bases). CDR3 length: 12 amino acids. Germline values: CDR1 SGHNT, CDR2 YYREEE (reference sequence). With 7 bases removed from V and 5 bases from J, the gap between germline ends came to 13 bases. CDR3 region: CASSRGVDEQYF. CDR3 sequence (DNA): TGTGCCAGCTCTCGGGGAGTGGACGAGCAGTACTTC.

The chain carries TRBV7-2 and TRBJ2-2; D uncertain. V gave up 8 bases and J gave up 5 bases, with 15 bases separating them. CDR3 size: 14 residues. The germline gives CDR1 SGHTA, CDR2 FQGNSA. The DNA of the CDR3 is TGTGCCAGCTTAGTTCGAGTCGGGACCGGGGAGCTGTTTTTT. Its translation: CASLVRVGTGELFF.